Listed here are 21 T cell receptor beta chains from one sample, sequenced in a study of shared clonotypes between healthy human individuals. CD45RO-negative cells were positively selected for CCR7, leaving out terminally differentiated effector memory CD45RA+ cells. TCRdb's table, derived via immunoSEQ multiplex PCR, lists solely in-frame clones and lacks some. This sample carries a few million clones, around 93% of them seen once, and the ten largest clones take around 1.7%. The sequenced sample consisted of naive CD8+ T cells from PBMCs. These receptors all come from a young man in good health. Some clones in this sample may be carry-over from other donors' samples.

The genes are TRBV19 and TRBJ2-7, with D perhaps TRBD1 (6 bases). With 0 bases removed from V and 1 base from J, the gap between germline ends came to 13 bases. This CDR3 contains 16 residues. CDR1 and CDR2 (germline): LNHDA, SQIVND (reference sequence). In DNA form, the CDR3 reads TGTGCCAGTAGTATAGAGGGACACAGGTTTTCCTACGAGCAGTACTTC. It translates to CASSIEGHRFSYEQYF.

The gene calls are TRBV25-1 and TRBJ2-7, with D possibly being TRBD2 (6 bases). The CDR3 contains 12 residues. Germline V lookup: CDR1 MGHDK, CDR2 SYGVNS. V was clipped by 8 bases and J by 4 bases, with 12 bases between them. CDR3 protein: CASAGSWYEQYF. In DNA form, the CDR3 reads TGTGCCAGCGCGGGGTCCTGGTACGAGCAGTACTTC.

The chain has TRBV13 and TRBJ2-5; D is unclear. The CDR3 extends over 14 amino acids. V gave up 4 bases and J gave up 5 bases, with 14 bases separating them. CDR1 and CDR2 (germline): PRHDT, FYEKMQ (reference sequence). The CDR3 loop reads CASSYTRVQETQYF. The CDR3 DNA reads TGTGCCAGCAGCTACACCCGGGTTCAGGAGACCCAGTACTTC.

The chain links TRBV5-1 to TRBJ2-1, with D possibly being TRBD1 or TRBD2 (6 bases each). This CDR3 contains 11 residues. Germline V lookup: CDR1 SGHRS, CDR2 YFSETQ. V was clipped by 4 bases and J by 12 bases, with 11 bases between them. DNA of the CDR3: TGCGCCAGCAGCGACGGAGGGGGGCAGTTCTTC. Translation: CASSDGGGQFF.

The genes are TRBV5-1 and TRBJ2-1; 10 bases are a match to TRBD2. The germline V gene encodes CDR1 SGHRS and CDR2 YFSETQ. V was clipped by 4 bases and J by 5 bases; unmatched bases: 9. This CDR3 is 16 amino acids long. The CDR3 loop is CASSAGTSVPNNEQFF. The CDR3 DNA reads TGCGCCAGCAGCGCCGGGACTAGCGTTCCGAACAATGAGCAGTTCTTC.

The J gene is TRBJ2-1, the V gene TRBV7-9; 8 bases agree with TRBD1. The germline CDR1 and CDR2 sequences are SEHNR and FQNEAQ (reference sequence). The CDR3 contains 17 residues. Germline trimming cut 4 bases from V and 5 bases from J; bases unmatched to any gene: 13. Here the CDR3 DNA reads TGTGCCAGCAGCTCTCCCATGGCAGGGGGCGCGAACAATGAGCAGTTCTTC. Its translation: CASSSPMAGGANNEQFF.

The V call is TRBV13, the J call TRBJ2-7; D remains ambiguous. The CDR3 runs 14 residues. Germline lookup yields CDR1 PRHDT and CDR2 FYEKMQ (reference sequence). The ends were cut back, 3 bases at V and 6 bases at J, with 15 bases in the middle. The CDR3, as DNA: TGTGCCAGCAGCTTGCCTTCGGAGAGGAGCGAGCAGTACTTC. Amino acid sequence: CASSLPSERSEQYF.

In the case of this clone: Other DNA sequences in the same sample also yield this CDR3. CDR3 nucleotide sequence: TGTGCCAGCAGCTTAGCGGGAGGGAACACTGAAGCTTTCTTT. As protein: CASSLAGGNTEAFF. V is TRBV7-8 and J is TRBJ1-1, with unresolved D. The CDR3 length is 14 residues. Trimming pared 0 bases from V and 1 base from J, leaving 6 bases between. The germline V gene has CDR1 SGHVS and CDR2 FQNEAQ.

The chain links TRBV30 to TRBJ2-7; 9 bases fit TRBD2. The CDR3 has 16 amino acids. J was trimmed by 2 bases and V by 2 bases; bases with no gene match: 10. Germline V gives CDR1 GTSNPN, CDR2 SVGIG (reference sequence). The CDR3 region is CAWSRVAGVPPYEQYF. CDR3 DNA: TGTGCCTGGAGTAGGGTAGCGGGGGTCCCGCCCTACGAGCAGTACTTC.

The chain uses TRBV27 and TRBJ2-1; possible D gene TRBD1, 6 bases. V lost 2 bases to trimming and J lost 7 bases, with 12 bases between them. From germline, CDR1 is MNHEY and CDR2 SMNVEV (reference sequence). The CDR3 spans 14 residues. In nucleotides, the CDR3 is TGTGCCAGCAGTTTAACAGGGTCGGGGAATGAGCAGTTCTTC. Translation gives CASSLTGSGNEQFF.

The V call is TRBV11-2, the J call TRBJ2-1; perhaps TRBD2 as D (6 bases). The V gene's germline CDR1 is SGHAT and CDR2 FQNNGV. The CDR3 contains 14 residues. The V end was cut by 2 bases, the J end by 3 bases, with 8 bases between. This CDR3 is CASSLTSIYNEQFF. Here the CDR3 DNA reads TGTGCCAGCAGCTTAACTAGCATCTACAATGAGCAGTTCTTC.

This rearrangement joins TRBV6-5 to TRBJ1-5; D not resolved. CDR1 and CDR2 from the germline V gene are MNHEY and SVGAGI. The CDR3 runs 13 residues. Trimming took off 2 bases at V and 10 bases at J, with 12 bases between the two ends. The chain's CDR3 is CASSYTDSPPQHF. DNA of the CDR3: TGTGCCAGCAGTTACACCGATTCTCCACCCCAGCATTTT.

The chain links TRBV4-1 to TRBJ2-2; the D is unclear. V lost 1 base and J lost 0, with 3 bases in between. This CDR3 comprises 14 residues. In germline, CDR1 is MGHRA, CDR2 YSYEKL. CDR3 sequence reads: CASSQGTNTGELFF. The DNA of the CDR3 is TGCGCCAGCAGCCAAGGGACGAACACCGGGGAGCTGTTTTTT.

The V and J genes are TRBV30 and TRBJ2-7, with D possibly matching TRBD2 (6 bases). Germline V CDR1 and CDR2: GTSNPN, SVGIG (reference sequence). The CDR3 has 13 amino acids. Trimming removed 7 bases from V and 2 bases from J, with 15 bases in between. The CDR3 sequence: CASAGRPTYEQYF. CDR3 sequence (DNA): TGTGCCTCGGCGGGGCGACCTACCTACGAGCAGTACTTC.

The CDR3 DNA follows: TGCAGCGTTGAATATGTAGGGACAAGGGATAACTATGGCTACACCTTC. The encoded protein is CSVEYVGTRDNYGYTF. The chain combines TRBV29-1 with TRBJ1-2, with D perhaps TRBD1 (6 bases). The CDR3 is 16 residues long. Trimming shortened V by 2 bases and J by 1 base, and 17 bases separated the two germline ends. CDR1 and CDR2 (germline): SQVTM, ANQGSEA. Filled out from reference TRBV29-1 and TRBJ1-2, the complete variable domain reads SAVISQKPSRDICQRGTSLTIQCQVDSQVTMMFWYRQQPGQSLTLIATANQGSEATYESGFVIDKFPISRPNLTFSTLTVSNMSPEDSSIYLCSVEYVGTRDNYGYTFGSGTRLTVV.

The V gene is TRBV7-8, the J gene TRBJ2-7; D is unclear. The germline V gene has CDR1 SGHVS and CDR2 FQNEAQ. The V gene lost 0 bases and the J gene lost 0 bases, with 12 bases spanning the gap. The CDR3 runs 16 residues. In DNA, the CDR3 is TGTGCCAGCAGCTTAGCGCTCACTCCCTACTCCTACGAGCAGTACTTC. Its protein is CASSLALTPYSYEQYF.

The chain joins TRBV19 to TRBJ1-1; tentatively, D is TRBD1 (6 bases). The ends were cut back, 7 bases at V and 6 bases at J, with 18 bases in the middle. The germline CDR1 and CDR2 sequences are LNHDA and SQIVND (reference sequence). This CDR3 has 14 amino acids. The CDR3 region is CASNTGTLYPEAFF. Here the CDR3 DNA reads TGTGCCAGTAATACAGGGACATTATACCCTGAAGCTTTCTTT.

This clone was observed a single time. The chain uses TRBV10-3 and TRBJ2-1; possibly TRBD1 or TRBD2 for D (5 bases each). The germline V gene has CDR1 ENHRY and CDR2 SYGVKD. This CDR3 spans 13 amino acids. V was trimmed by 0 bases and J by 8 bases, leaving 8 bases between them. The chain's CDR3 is CAISESGRDEQFF. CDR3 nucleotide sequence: TGTGCCATCAGTGAGTCGGGGCGGGATGAGCAGTTCTTC.

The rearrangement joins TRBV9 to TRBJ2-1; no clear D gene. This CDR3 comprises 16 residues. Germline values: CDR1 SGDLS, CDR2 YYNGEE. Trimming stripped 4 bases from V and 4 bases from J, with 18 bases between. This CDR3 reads CASSSPRGRQYNEQFF. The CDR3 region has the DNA TGTGCCAGCAGCTCTCCACGCGGCAGACAATACAATGAGCAGTTCTTC.

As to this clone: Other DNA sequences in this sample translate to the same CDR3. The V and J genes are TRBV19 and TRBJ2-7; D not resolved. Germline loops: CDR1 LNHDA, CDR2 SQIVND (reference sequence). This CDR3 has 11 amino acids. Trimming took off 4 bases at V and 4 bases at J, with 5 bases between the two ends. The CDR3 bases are TGTGCCAGTAGTAGCGGATACGAGCAGTACTTC. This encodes CASSSGYEQYF. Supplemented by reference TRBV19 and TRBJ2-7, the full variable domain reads DGGITQSPKYLFRKEGQNVTLSCEQNLNHDAMYWYRQDPGQGLRLIYYSQIVNDFQKGDIAEGYSVSREKKESFPLTVTSAQKNPTAFYLCASSSGYEQYFGPGTRLTVT.

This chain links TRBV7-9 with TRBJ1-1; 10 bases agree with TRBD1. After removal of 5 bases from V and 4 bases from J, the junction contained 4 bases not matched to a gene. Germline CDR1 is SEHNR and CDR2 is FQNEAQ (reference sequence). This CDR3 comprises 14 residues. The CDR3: CASSPDRGSTEAFF. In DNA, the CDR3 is TGTGCCAGCAGCCCGGACAGGGGGAGCACTGAAGCTTTCTTT.